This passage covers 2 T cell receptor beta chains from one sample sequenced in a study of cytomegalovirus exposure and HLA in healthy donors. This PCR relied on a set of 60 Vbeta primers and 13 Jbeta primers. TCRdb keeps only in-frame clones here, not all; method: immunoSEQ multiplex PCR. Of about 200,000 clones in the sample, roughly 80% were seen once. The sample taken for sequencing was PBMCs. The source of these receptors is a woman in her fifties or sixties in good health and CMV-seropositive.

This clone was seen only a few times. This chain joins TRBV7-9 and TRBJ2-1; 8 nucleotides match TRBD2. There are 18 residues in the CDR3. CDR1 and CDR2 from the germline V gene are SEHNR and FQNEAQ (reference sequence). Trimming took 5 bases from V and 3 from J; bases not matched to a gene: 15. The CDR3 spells CASSTPRPGAGGYNEQFF. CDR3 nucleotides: TGTGCCAGCAGCACTCCCCGGCCTGGGGCGGGAGGCTACAATGAGCAGTTCTTC. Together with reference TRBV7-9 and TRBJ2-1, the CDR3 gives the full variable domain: DTGVSQNPRHKITKRGQNVTFRCDPISEHNRLYWYRQTLGQGPEFLTYFQNEAQLEKSRLLSDRFSAERPKGSFSTLEIQRTEQGDSAMYLCASSTPRPGAGGYNEQFFGPGTRLTVL.

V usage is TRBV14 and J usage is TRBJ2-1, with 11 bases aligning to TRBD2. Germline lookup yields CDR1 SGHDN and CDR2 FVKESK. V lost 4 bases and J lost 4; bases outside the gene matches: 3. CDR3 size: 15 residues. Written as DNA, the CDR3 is TGTGCCAGCAGCCCGACTAGCGGGAAGTACAATGAGCAGTTCTTC. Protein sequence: CASSPTSGKYNEQFF.